One and the same sample provided the 21 T cell receptor beta chains below, sequenced in a study of blood T cell repertoires in COVID-19. The protocol was immunoSEQ multiplex PCR, while the TCRdb copy is restricted to in-frame clones and leaves out a portion. The repertoire consists of approximately 70,000 clones, with roughly 80% occurring once and the leading ten covering approximately 0.8%. Sequenced: peripheral blood. These receptors were collected from a woman in her 70s with acute or convalescent COVID-19.

The CDR3: CASSLVRGGFYTDTQYF. CDR3 DNA sequence: TGTGCCAGCAGCTTAGTCCGCGGGGGGTTTTACACAGATACGCAGTATTTT. V gene TRBV7-9 combines with J gene TRBJ2-3; 8 bases agree with TRBD2. V was clipped by 1 base and J by 2 bases; unmatched bases: 8. This CDR3 is 17 amino acids long. Germline V gene sequence: CDR1 SEHNR, CDR2 FQNEAQ (reference sequence).

The V gene is TRBV6-1, the J gene TRBJ2-1, with 8 bases aligning to TRBD2. The V gene end was trimmed by 3 bases and the J gene end by 8 bases; junction bases not matched to a gene: 12. The CDR3 loop spans 16 amino acids. CDR1 and CDR2 (germline): MNHNS, SASEGT. CDR3 coding DNA: TGTGCCAGCAGTGAGCCACCTCCCGGGGGGGGCGATGAGCAGTTCTTC. Its translation is CASSEPPPGGGDEQFF.

V usage is TRBV2 and J usage is TRBJ1-6, with 7 bases aligning to TRBD1. Germline V CDR1 and CDR2: SNHLY, FYNNEI. With 4 bases clipped from V and 10 bases from J, the junction kept 4 bases outside the gene matches. This CDR3 is 13 amino acids long. The CDR3 is CASSARQGSPLHF. CDR3 nucleotide sequence: TGTGCCAGCAGTGCGAGACAGGGATCACCCCTCCACTTT.

The rearrangement links TRBV5-4 to TRBJ2-3; D is perhaps TRBD1 (7 bases). The V gene lost 4 bases and the J gene lost 1 base, with 10 bases spanning the gap. The CDR3 length is 14 residues. Germline V gene sequence: CDR1 SGHNT, CDR2 YYREEE (reference sequence). CDR3 residues: CASSPRGGTDTQYF. In DNA, the CDR3 is TGTGCCAGCAGCCCCAGGGGGGGCACAGATACGCAGTATTTT.

The V and J genes are TRBV28 and TRBJ1-4; no definite D call. The V and J ends lost 4 bases and 8 bases respectively, with 17 bases between them. The germline V gene has CDR1 MDHEN and CDR2 SYDVKM. The CDR3 has 15 residues. The CDR3 spells CASSSLGKGEEKLFF. CDR3 nucleotide sequence: TGTGCCAGCAGTTCCCTCGGGAAGGGCGAGGAAAAACTGTTTTTT.

The rearrangement links TRBV7-8 to TRBJ2-1; 8 nucleotides align to TRBD2. The CDR3 totals 15 residues. The V gene's germline CDR1 is SGHVS and CDR2 FQNEAQ. With V trimmed by 5 bases and J by 5 bases, 8 bases remained unmatched. CDR3 in DNA: TGTGCCAGCAGCCGCGGGGGGTACGAGGACAATGAGCAGTTCTTC. Translated, it gives CASSRGGYEDNEQFF.

This chain joins TRBV7-9 and TRBJ2-1; 9 positions match TRBD2. Trimming at V came to 2 bases and at J to 10 bases, leaving 0 bases not matched to a gene. Germline lookup yields CDR1 SEHNR and CDR2 FQNEAQ (reference sequence). CDR3 length: 12 amino acids. DNA for the CDR3: TGTGCCAGCAGCTTACTAGCGGGGGAGCAGTTCTTC. Encoded protein: CASSLLAGEQFF.

This sequence joins TRBV5-1 and TRBJ2-2; D possibly corresponds to TRBD2 (5 bases). From germline, CDR1 is SGHRS and CDR2 YFSETQ. V was clipped by 4 bases and J by 6 bases, with 19 bases between them. CDR3 size: 16 residues. The CDR3 bases are TGCGCCAGCAGCGACGCGGGCCGTTTTTTGCCCGGGGAGCTGTTTTTT. Its translation: CASSDAGRFLPGELFF.

This chain joins TRBV5-1 and TRBJ2-1; 13 bases are shared with TRBD2. The V gene end was trimmed by 0 bases and the J gene end by 7 bases; junction bases not matched to a gene: 1. Looked up from germline, CDR1 is SGHRS and CDR2 is YFSETQ. The CDR3 runs to 15 residues. The CDR3 DNA is TGCGCCAGCAGCTTGGAACTAGCGGGAGGGAATGAGCAGTTCTTC. As protein: CASSLELAGGNEQFF.

This chain links TRBV9 with TRBJ1-6; 8 bases are shared with TRBD1. This CDR3 has 15 residues. CDR1 is SGDLS, CDR2 YYNGEE, per germline. With V trimmed by 3 bases and J by 12 bases, 11 bases remained unmatched. The DNA for the CDR3 is TGTGCCAGCAGCGGAGGGACAGGCGCAGGATTACCCCTCCACTTT. Translated: CASSGGTGAGLPLHF.

The chain uses TRBV6-5 and TRBJ2-7; D may be TRBD1 (6 bases). Germline CDR1 MNHEY, CDR2 SVGAGI. V lost 0 bases and J lost 6, with 18 bases in between. The CDR3 loop spans 16 amino acids. CDR3 residues: CASSYSYWETGTEQYF. CDR3 DNA: TGTGCCAGCAGTTACTCTTATTGGGAAACAGGGACCGAGCAGTACTTC.

The chain combines TRBV27 with TRBJ1-2; D might be TRBD1 (6 bases). CDR3 size: 14 residues. Trimming removed 5 bases from V and 5 bases from J, with 15 bases in between. Looked up from germline, CDR1 is MNHEY and CDR2 is SMNVEV (reference sequence). The CDR3 bases are TGTGCCAGCAGTCCTGACGGGACACTGTATGGCTACACCTTC. Amino acids: CASSPDGTLYGYTF.

This clone was picked up many times. The chain links TRBV2 to TRBJ2-5; TRBD1 matches at 8 bases. V shed 4 bases and J 7 bases; nucleotides not matched to a gene: 20. Germline CDR1 SNHLY, CDR2 FYNNEI. CDR3 length equals 18 residues. Here the CDR3 DNA reads TGTGCCAGCAGTGCAGATCCCGGGACAGGAGTAGGAGGGGGGACCCAGTACTTC. This translates into CASSADPGTGVGGGTQYF.

The chain uses TRBV19 and TRBJ2-1; D is perhaps TRBD2 (5 bases). V lost 7 bases, J lost 1 base, and 20 bases lay in between. CDR3 length: 17 residues. CDR1 LNHDA and CDR2 SQIVND come from the germline V gene (reference sequence). This CDR3 is CASTPRNGRVSYNEQFF. The DNA for the CDR3 is TGTGCCAGTACCCCACGTAACGGGCGGGTTTCCTACAATGAGCAGTTCTTC. Drawing the rest from reference TRBV19 and TRBJ2-1, the complete variable domain is DGGITQSPKYLFRKEGQNVTLSCEQNLNHDAMYWYRQDPGQGLRLIYYSQIVNDFQKGDIAEGYSVSREKKESFPLTVTSAQKNPTAFYLCASTPRNGRVSYNEQFFGPGTRLTVL.

The CDR3 bases are TGTGCCAGTAGTATTGCTGGGACAGGGGGCAATGAGCAGTTCTTC. This translates into CASSIAGTGGNEQFF. The rearrangement joins TRBV19 to TRBJ2-1; 11 bases agree with TRBD1. Germline trimming cut 3 bases from V and 6 bases from J; bases unmatched to any gene: 4. CDR3 length equals 15 residues. Germline V lookup: CDR1 LNHDA, CDR2 SQIVND (reference sequence).

V is TRBV28 and J is TRBJ2-1, with 7 bases identical to TRBD2. V was clipped by 6 bases and J by 6 bases; unmatched bases: 11. Germline CDR1 MDHEN, CDR2 SYDVKM. The CDR3 consists of 15 residues. CDR3 nucleotides: TGTGCCAGCAGCAGCTCGGGACTAACCCTCAATGAGCAGTTCTTC. Translated: CASSSSGLTLNEQFF.

The chain joins TRBV9 to TRBJ1-3, with D hard to call. V was clipped by 0 bases and J by 4 bases, with 8 bases between them. Germline lookup yields CDR1 SGDLS and CDR2 YYNGEE. This CDR3 spans 14 amino acids. CDR3 region: CASSVAERGNTIYF. The CDR3, as DNA: TGTGCCAGCAGCGTAGCTGAGAGGGGAAACACCATATATTTT.

This sequence joins TRBV30 and TRBJ2-1; 7 positions match TRBD2. The CDR3 totals 17 residues. Trimming took 0 bases from V and 5 from J; bases not matched to a gene: 13. Germline-derived CDR1 and CDR2 are GTSNPN and SVGIG (reference sequence). This CDR3 is CAWSVTGGRTGHNEQFF. In DNA form, the CDR3 reads TGTGCCTGGAGTGTAACGGGGGGAAGGACGGGTCACAATGAGCAGTTCTTC.

In DNA, the CDR3 is TGCGCCAGCAGCTTGCAGGACAGGGGCGGTTTTGAGGAAGCTTTCTTT. Translated, it gives CASSLQDRGGFEEAFF. The chain has TRBV5-1 and TRBJ1-1; 9 bases match TRBD1. Germline V gene data show CDR1 as SGHRS and CDR2 as YFSETQ. There are 16 residues in the CDR3. Trimming cost V 1 base and J 8 bases; bases outside gene matches: 12.

The CDR3 nucleotides read TGTGCCCCCAGAGGGGGGACCCAGTACTTC. Protein product: CAPRGGTQYF. V is TRBV9 and J is TRBJ2-5; D is possibly TRBD1 (6 bases). Trimming cost V 10 bases and J 7 bases, with 11 bases left between them. CDR1 and CDR2 (germline): SGDLS, YYNGEE. The CDR3 contains 10 residues.

J is TRBJ2-1 and V is TRBV5-1; 7 bases map to TRBD2. The junction had 6 bases not matched to a gene; V was cut back by 3 bases and J by 0 bases. This CDR3 region has 16 residues. Germline V gene lookup returns CDR1 SGHRS and CDR2 YFSETQ. The CDR3 DNA is TGCGCCAGCAGCTGGGGCGGGGGAAGCTCCTACAATGAGCAGTTCTTC. This sequence encodes CASSWGGGSSYNEQFF.